This TCR beta chain originates from a study of blood T cell dynamics during melanoma immunotherapy. Overall study context: Standard first-line treatment here was pembrolizumab or nivolumab plus ipilimumab in metastatic melanoma.

Worth noting for this clone: The antigen is not known.

TCRdb keeps only in-frame clones here, not all; method: immunoSEQ multiplex PCR. The table shows tens of thousands of clones, with around four fifths occurring only once. The study, taken as a whole, reports: It remained unknown if the driving T cell clones were melanoma-specific.

The CDR3 consists of 14 residues. The germline CDR1 and CDR2 sequences are SGHRS and YFSETQ. V was pared by 0 bases and J by 4 bases, with 8 bases between. The time point denotes: week 3, after first cycle of checkpoint inhibitor. Apart from two fast progressors, RECIST 1.1 response was judged 12 weeks post-infusion. Patients with prior systemic cancer treatment, concomitant immunosuppressants, or other active malignancies were excluded. V is TRBV5-1 and J is TRBJ2-1; no reliable D call. The sequence was collected from a human donor with melanoma. This material consisted of blood, taken from a patient treated with checkpoint blockade. CDR3 DNA sequence: TGCGCCAGCAGCTTGGGCCTAGATTACAATGAGCAGTTCTTC. Amino acid sequence: CASSLGLDYNEQFF.